Reported below is one T cell receptor (beta chain). Its antigen is unknown. This sample was taken from a study of T cells in Graves' hyperthyroidism and ophthalmopathy. Regarding the study as a whole: A model using 13 V-J features told ophthalmopathy apart from stable hyperthyroidism. Progression to ophthalmopathy was predicted a median of roughly seven months early.

RNA transcripts gave rise to amplified TCR beta CDR3 regions. HTBI primers were employed in a first-round RT-PCR of the TCR CDR3. MiXCR was run by TCRdb on the multiplex PCR reads, yielding one entry per CDR3 protein. This table holds about 300,000 distinct CDR3 sequences, roughly a fifth found once. The CDR3 is 14 amino acids. V lost 3 bases to trimming and J lost 4 bases, with 12 bases between them. V gene TRBV12-3 or TRBV12-4 combines with J gene TRBJ1-2; no clear D. Sequenced: blood. This sequence originates from a man aged 45-65 years with Graves' ophthalmopathy. For the CDR3, the DNA is TGTGCCAGCAGTTTCTGGGGTTCTAGCTATGGCTACACCTTC. Protein: CASSFWGSSYGYTF.